Following are 15 T cell receptor beta chains from one sample sequenced in a study of CD8 T cells in ankylosing spondylitis. Each CDR3 protein is one row after TCRdb ran MiXCR on the 5' RACE reads. The table lists approximately 150,000 distinct CDR3 sequences, 30% to 35% of them singletons, with about 6.3% in the top ten. The specimen was synovial fluid, either unsorted or a sorted T cell fraction (not recorded which). The receptor set was obtained from a male donor with ankylosing spondylitis.

The CDR3 protein is CASSSRGFTGQPQHF. DNA of the CDR3: TGTGCCAGCAGTTCCAGGGGTTTTACAGGTCAGCCCCAGCATTTT. J is TRBJ1-5 and V is TRBV27, with a weak D call TRBD1 (6 bases). Germline loops: CDR1 MNHEY, CDR2 SMNVEV (reference sequence). Trimming removed 4 bases from V and 6 bases from J, with 16 bases in between. The CDR3 contains 15 residues.

This chain links TRBV20-1 with TRBJ2-2; possibly TRBD1 or TRBD2 for D (6 bases each). The germline gives CDR1 DFQATT, CDR2 SNEGSKA (reference sequence). V was cut by 0 bases and J by 2 bases, with 16 bases left in between. The CDR3 is 17 amino acids. DNA for the CDR3: TGCAGTGCTAGAGATATAGGAGGGGGAAGTAACACCGGGGAGCTGTTTTTT. Amino acid sequence: CSARDIGGGSNTGELFF.

The rearrangement uses TRBV28 and TRBJ1-4; D is undetermined. V gave up 8 bases and J gave up 6 bases, with 13 bases separating them. Per the germline V gene, CDR1 is MDHEN and CDR2 is SYDVKM. The CDR3 covers 13 residues. The CDR3 DNA is TGTGCCAGCCAAAGGGTTTCAGATGAAAAACTGTTTTTT. Translating it yields CASQRVSDEKLFF. Based on the CDR3 plus reference TRBV28 and TRBJ1-4, the full variable domain is DVKVTQSSRYLVKRTGEKVFLECVQDMDHENMFWYRQDPGLGLRLIYFSYDVKMKEKGDIPEGYSVSREKKERFSLILESASTNQTSMYLCASQRVSDEKLFFGSGTQLSVL.

In this sample, this clonotype turned up a few times. CDR3 nucleotide sequence: TGCGCCAGCAAGGCCCGGGACGCAAGCTCCTACGAGCAGTACTTC. Its protein product is CASKARDASSYEQYF. This rearrangement joins TRBV5-1 to TRBJ2-7; D assignment may be TRBD1 or TRBD2 (5 bases each). In germline, CDR1 is SGHRS, CDR2 YFSETQ. The CDR3 covers 15 residues. V lost 6 bases, J lost 0 bases, and 16 bases lay in between.

V usage is TRBV12-3 or TRBV12-4 and J usage is TRBJ2-2; D not resolved. V lost 5 bases and J lost 7, with 5 bases in between. CDR3 length: 11 residues. The CDR3 DNA reads as TGTGCCAGCAGTCCCTTCGGGGAGCTGTTTTTT. Translation: CASSPFGELFF.

This clonotype was seen many times. The chain carries TRBV12-3 or TRBV12-4 and TRBJ2-5; 7 bases are shared with TRBD2. The length of the CDR3 is 12 residues. Unmatched junction bases numbered 5, after V lost 6 bases and J lost 7 bases. CDR3 protein: CASSFTGGTQYF. CDR3 coding DNA: TGTGCCAGCAGCTTTACGGGGGGGACCCAGTACTTC.

There are many counts of this clonotype. The chain employs TRBV6-2 or TRBV6-3 and TRBJ2-1, with 9 nucleotides matching TRBD2. With V trimmed by 5 bases and J by 7 bases, 6 bases remained unmatched. Per germline, CDR1 MNHEY and CDR2 SVGEGT. The CDR3 is 14 amino acids. CDR3 protein: CASSLGLASNEQFF. The CDR3 DNA reads as TGTGCCAGCAGTCTCGGACTAGCGTCGAATGAGCAGTTCTTC.

This chain joins TRBV2 and TRBJ2-3; unclear D gene. Germline CDR1 and CDR2: SNHLY and FYNNEI. The CDR3 has 14 residues. Trimming took off 6 bases at V and 0 bases at J, with 10 bases between the two ends. CDR3 DNA sequence: TGTGCCAGCAGCGCACGAGGCAGCACAGATACGCAGTATTTT. As protein: CASSARGSTDTQYF. The variable domain in full, completed from reference TRBV2 and TRBJ2-3, reads EPEVTQTPSHQVTQMGQEVILRCVPISNHLYFYWYRQILGQKVEFLVSFYNNEISEKSEIFDDQFSVERPDGSNFTLKIRSTKLEDSAMYFCASSARGSTDTQYFGPGTRLTVL.

Concerning this clonotype: One end of the junction varies from germline; a read error may be responsible. The chain links TRBV6-5 to TRBJ1-2, with 7 bases identical to TRBD1. The germline V gene encodes CDR1 MNHEY and CDR2 SVGAGI. The CDR3 totals 12 residues. The CDR3 here is CASSYSITGQVF. The CDR3 DNA sequence: TGTGCCAGCAGTTACTCGATAACAGGACAGGTCTTC.

The chain carries TRBV10-3 and TRBJ1-1; no definite D call. This CDR3 has 14 amino acids. The V end lost 3 bases, the J end lost 4 bases, and 12 bases lay between the germline ends. Germline CDR1 reads ENHRY; CDR2 reads SYGVKD. CDR3 bases: TGTGCCATCAGTGACGGGTCAGTCCGCACTGAAGCTTTCTTT. This gives the protein CAISDGSVRTEAFF.

The chain has TRBV20-1 and TRBJ1-1; 10 nucleotides align to TRBD1. The V gene end was trimmed by 0 bases and the J gene end by 6 bases; junction bases not matched to a gene: 4. CDR1 DFQATT and CDR2 SNEGSKA come from the germline V gene (reference sequence). This CDR3 region has 14 residues. DNA for the CDR3: TGCAGTGCTAGAGATAGGGGGACAGGGGCTGAAGCTTTCTTT. Protein sequence: CSARDRGTGAEAFF.

The chain links TRBV9 to TRBJ2-7; the D gene is possibly TRBD1 (6 bases). V was pared by 3 bases and J by 4 bases, with 11 bases between. This CDR3 has 13 amino acids. The germline V gene encodes CDR1 SGDLS and CDR2 YYNGEE. In DNA form, the CDR3 reads TGTGCCAGCAGCGCCACAGGGCATTACGAGCAGTACTTC. Its protein is CASSATGHYEQYF. Variable domain in full (rest from reference TRBV9 and TRBJ2-7): DSGVTQTPKHLITATGQRVTLRCSPRSGDLSVYWYQQSLDQGLQFLIQYYNGEERAKGNILERFSAQQFPDLHSELNLSSLELGDSALYFCASSATGHYEQYFGPGTRLTVT.

Only a few counts were recorded for this clonotype. V gene TRBV6-4 combines with J gene TRBJ2-7, with 10 nucleotides matching TRBD1. The V segment lost 2 bases and the J segment 5 bases; nucleotides outside the gene matches: 6. This CDR3 region has 15 residues. Germline CDR1 MRHNA, CDR2 SNTAGT. CDR3 nucleotides: TGTGCCAGCAGTGACGTCGGACAGGGGGACGACGAGCAGTACTTC. It yields the protein CASSDVGQGDDEQYF.

The gene calls are TRBV11-1 and TRBJ2-2; D is unclear. Trimming pared 1 base from V and 1 base from J, leaving 7 bases between. Germline CDR1 and CDR2: SGHAT and FQDESV (reference sequence). The CDR3 is 15 amino acids. CDR3 residues: CASSLGRKNTGELFF. For the CDR3, the DNA is TGTGCCAGCAGCTTAGGGAGAAAGAACACCGGGGAGCTGTTTTTT.

The V gene is TRBV29-1, the J gene TRBJ2-7; TRBD1 is a possible D gene (6 bases). Trimming pared 7 bases from V and 6 bases from J, leaving 19 bases between. The CDR3 is 13 amino acids. CDR1 is SQVTM and CDR2 is ANQGSEA in the germline V gene. The CDR3 reads CSAATGSGFEQYF. The CDR3 DNA sequence: TGCAGCGCCGCGACAGGTTCTGGGTTCGAGCAGTACTTC.